This TCR beta chain comes out of a study of blood T cell repertoires in COVID-19. The overall study: Samples taken during acute and convalescent COVID-19 were collected in the United States, Italy and Spain. T cells, B-cell-depleted T cells, or PBMCs provided the cDNA or gDNA that served as material.

This CDR3 region has 13 residues. J gave up 9 bases and V 5 bases, and 4 bases lay outside the gene matches. CDR1 SGHRS and CDR2 YFSETQ come from the germline V gene. Methods used by the authors: Quantification of nucleated cells was approximated via reference gene primer amplification. The protocol was immunoSEQ multiplex PCR, while the TCRdb copy is restricted to in-frame clones and leaves out a portion. V and J calls and clone size are given by that table; D and trimming were obtained from the DNA. The sample lists around 200,000 clones, approximately 91% occurring once. Sequencing was done on a sample of peripheral blood. The gene calls are TRBV5-1 and TRBJ1-6, with 8 bases fitting TRBD1. The clonotype comes from a man aged 25-40 years with acute or convalescent COVID-19. CDR3 nucleotides: TGCGCCAGCAGGGGACAGGCTGGTTCACCCCTCCACTTT. Encoded protein: CASRGQAGSPLHF.